These 5 T cell receptor beta chains share one sample of origin, sequenced in a study of shared clonotypes between healthy human individuals. In the naive CD8 group, cells lacked CD45RO and were positively selected for CCR7, so terminally differentiated effector memory CD45RA+ cells were left out. Repertoires were generated with immunoSEQ multiplex PCR, while TCRdb's copy carries only in-frame clones and drops some. The sample has approximately 740,000 clones, 85% to 95% seen once. Sequencing was performed on naive CD8+ T cells sorted from blood. The receptors derive from a man aged 30 to 45 in good health.

J is TRBJ2-7 and V is TRBV5-1; 8 bases agree with TRBD2. With V trimmed by 3 bases and J by 2 bases, 1 base remained unmatched. This CDR3 has 13 residues. From germline, CDR1 is SGHRS and CDR2 YFSETQ. Here the CDR3 DNA reads TGCGCCAGCAGCTCCGGGGGGGCCTACGAGCAGTACTTC. Protein sequence: CASSSGGAYEQYF.

To note about this clone: This sample also contains other DNA sequences that code for the same CDR3. The rearrangement joins TRBV6-1 to TRBJ2-2; D may be TRBD2 (6 bases). Trimming took 0 bases from V and 7 from J, leaving 6 bases between them. The CDR3 runs 13 residues. Germline CDR1 is MNHNS and CDR2 is SASEGT. This chain's CDR3 is CASSEAGSGELFF. The CDR3 DNA sequence: TGTGCCAGCAGTGAAGCCGGGAGCGGGGAGCTGTTTTTT.

This clone was observed once. The V and J genes are TRBV7-9 and TRBJ1-1, with D perhaps TRBD1 (5 bases). Trimming shortened V by 2 bases and J by 0 bases, and 16 bases separated the two germline ends. Germline assignment: CDR1 SEHNR and CDR2 FQNEAQ (reference sequence). This CDR3 contains 17 residues. CDR3: CASSLLGQGPMNTEAFF. The CDR3 DNA follows: TGTGCCAGCAGCTTATTGGGGCAGGGACCTATGAACACTGAAGCTTTCTTT.

The chain combines TRBV7-2 with TRBJ2-7; D is possibly TRBD1 (5 bases). The germline V and J ends were trimmed by 5 bases and 0 bases, with 14 bases remaining between them. CDR3 length: 15 residues. Germline V lookup: CDR1 SGHTA, CDR2 FQGNSA. The DNA for the CDR3 is TGTGCCAGCAGCAAAGGGGCAGAGAGCTCCTACGAGCAGTACTTC. As protein: CASSKGAESSYEQYF.

V usage is TRBV28 and J usage is TRBJ2-6, with 7 bases lining up with TRBD1. Germline CDR1 is MDHEN and CDR2 is SYDVKM. V was clipped by 5 bases and J by 1 base; unmatched bases: 8. The CDR3 is 17 residues long. As DNA, the CDR3 is TGTGCCAGCAGTCCTCCGGGACAGTTATCTGGGGCCAACGTCCTGACTTTC. Residues: CASSPPGQLSGANVLTF.